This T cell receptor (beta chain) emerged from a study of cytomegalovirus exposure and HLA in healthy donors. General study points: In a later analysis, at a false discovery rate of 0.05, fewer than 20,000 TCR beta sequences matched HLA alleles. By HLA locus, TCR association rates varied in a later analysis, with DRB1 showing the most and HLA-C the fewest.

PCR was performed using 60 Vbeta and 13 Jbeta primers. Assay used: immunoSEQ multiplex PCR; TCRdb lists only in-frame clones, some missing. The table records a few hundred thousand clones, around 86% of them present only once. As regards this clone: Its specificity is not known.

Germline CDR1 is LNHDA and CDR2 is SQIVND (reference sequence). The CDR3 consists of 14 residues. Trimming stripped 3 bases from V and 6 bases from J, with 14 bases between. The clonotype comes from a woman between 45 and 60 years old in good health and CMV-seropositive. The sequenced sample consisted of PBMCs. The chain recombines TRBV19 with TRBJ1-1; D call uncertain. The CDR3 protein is CASSMLMGVPEAFF. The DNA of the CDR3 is TGTGCCAGTAGTATGTTGATGGGCGTACCTGAAGCTTTCTTT.